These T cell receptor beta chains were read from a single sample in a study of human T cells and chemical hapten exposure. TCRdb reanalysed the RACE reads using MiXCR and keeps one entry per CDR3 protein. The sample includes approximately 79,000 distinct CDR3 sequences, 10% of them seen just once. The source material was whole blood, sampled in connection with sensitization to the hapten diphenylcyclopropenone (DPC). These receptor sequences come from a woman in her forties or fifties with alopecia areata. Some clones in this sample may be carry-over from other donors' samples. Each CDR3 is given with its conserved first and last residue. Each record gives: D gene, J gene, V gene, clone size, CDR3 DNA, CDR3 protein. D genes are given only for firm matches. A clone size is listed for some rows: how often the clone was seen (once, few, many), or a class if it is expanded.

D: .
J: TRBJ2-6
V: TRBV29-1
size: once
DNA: TGCAGCGTCGTTGGGGAGGCTGGGGCCAACGTCCTGACTTTC
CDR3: CSVVGEAGANVLTF

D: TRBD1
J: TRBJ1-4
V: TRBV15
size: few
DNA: TGTGCCACCAGCAGGGCCAACAGGGGAAGAAATGAAAAACTGTTTTTT
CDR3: CATSRANRGRNEKLFF

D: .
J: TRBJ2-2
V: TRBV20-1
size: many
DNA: TGCAGTGCTAGGAGGCGGTCGAACACCGGGGAGCTGTTTTTT
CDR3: CSARRRSNTGELFF

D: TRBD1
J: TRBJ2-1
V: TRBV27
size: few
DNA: TGTGCCAGCAGTTCCCTGACAGGGGGGGAGCAGTTCTTC
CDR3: CASSSLTGGEQFF

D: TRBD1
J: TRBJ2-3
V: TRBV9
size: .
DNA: TGTGCCAGCAGCGTAGTACAGGGGGCAGGTACGCAGTATTTT
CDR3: CASSVVQGAGTQYF

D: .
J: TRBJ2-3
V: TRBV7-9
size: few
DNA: TGTGCCAGCTCACCCGGACTGCCGGCAGATACGCAGTATTTT
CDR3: CASSPGLPADTQYF

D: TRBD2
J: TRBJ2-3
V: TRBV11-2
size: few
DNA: TGTGCCAGCAGCTTAGCGGGAGGGGCAGATACGCAGTATTTT
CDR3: CASSLAGGADTQYF

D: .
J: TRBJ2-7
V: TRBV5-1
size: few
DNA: TGCGCCAGCAGCGTTCAACCCGGGGGCGAGCAGTACTTC
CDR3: CASSVQPGGEQYF

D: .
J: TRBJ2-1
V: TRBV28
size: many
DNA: TGTGCCAGCAGCCCCGGGGACCTCTCCTACAATGAGCAGTTCTTC
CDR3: CASSPGDLSYNEQFF

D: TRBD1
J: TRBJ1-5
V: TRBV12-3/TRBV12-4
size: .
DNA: TGTGCCAGCAGAGACAGGGAAGATCAGCCCCAGCATTTT
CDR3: CASRDREDQPQHF

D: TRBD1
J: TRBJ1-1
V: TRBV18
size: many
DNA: TGTGCCAGCTCACCAGGGACAGGGCAGACTGAAGCTTTCTTT
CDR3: CASSPGTGQTEAFF

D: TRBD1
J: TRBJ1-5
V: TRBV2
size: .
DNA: TGTGCCAGCCGACAGGGCTATCAGCCCCAGCATTTT
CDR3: CASRQGYQPQHF

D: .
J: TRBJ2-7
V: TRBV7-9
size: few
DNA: TGTGCCAGCAGCCCGACGACTAGTACCTACGAGCAGTACTTC
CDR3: CASSPTTSTYEQYF

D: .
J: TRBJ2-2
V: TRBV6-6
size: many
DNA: TGTGCCAGCAGTTACGCGACTAGAACCGGGGAGCTGTTTTTT
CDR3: CASSYATRTGELFF

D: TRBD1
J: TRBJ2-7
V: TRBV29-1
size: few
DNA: TGCAGCGTCGCCGGGACAGGGGGCGGTGAGCAGTACTTC
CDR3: CSVAGTGGGEQYF

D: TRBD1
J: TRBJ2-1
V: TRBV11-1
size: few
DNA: TGTGCCAGCAGCTTACGGGACAGGGGGCGTCTAGAGCAGTTCTTC
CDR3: CASSLRDRGRLEQFF

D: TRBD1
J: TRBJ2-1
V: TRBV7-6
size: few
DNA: TGTGCCAGCAGCACCACCCGGGACAGGGGGCTAAATGAGCAGTTCTTC
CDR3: CASSTTRDRGLNEQFF

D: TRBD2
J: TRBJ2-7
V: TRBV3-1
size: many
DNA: TGTGCCAGCGCGGGGGGCTACGAGCAGTACTTC
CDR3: CASAGGYEQYF

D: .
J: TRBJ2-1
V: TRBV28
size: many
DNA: TGTGCCAGCAGCCCAGCAGGGGAGAGTTCCAATGAGCAGTTCTTC
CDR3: CASSPAGESSNEQFF

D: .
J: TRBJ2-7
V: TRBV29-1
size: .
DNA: TGCAGCGTTGAAAGGACGGGGAACTACGAGCAGTACTTC
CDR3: CSVERTGNYEQYF

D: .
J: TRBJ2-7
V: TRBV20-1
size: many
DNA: TGCAGTGCGCTCGCACCCCTAACCTACGAGCAGTACTTC
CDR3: CSALAPLTYEQYF

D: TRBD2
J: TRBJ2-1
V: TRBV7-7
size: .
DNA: TGTGCTAGCACCATTCTACCCCACGGGGGGAGCTCCTACAATGAGCAGTTCTTC
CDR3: CASTILPHGGSSYNEQFF

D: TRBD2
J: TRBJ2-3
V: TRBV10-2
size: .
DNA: TGCGCCAGCAGCCCTAGCGGGATAAACACAGATACGCAGTATTTT
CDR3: CASSPSGINTDTQYF

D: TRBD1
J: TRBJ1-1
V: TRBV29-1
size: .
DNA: TGCAGCGTTGAACGGACAGGCATGAACACTGAAGCTTTCTTT
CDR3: CSVERTGMNTEAFF

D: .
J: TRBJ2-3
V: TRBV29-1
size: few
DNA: TGCAGCGTTGATCTGGGCAGGACCACAGATACGCAGTATTTT
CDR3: CSVDLGRTTDTQYF

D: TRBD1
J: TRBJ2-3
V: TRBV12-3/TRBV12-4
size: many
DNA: TGTGCCAGCAGTTTAACAGGGACAGGGGGCCCCGGGGCCGTTGAAGATACGCAGTATTTT
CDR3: CASSLTGTGGPGAVEDTQYF

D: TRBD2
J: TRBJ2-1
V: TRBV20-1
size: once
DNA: TGCACCGGGACTAGCGGGAGTTTGGATGAGCAGTTCTTC
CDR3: CTGTSGSLDEQFF

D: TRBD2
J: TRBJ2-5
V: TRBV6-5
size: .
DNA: TGTGCCAGCAGTTACTCGGGCGGGAGGGGGCAGGAGACCCAGTACTTC
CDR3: CASSYSGGRGQETQYF

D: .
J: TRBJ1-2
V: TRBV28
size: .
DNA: TGTGCCAGCAGTTTAGGGGCGGCTCGCCTAAACTATGGCTACACCTTC
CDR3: CASSLGAARLNYGYTF